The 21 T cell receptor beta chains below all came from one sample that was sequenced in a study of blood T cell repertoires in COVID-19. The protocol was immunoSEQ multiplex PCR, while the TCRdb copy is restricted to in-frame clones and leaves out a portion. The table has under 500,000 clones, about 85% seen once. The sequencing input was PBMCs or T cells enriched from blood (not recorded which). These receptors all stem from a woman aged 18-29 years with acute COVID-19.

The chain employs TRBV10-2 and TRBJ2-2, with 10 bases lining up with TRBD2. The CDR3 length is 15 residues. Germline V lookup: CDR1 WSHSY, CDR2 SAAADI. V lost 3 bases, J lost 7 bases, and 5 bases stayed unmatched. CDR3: CASSEAGGPRGELFF. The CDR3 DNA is TGCGCCAGCAGTGAAGCGGGAGGGCCTCGCGGGGAGCTGTTTTTT.

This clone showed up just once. CDR3 protein: CASSRMNTGELFF. Written as DNA, the CDR3 is TGTGCCAGCAGCAGGATGAACACCGGGGAGCTGTTTTTT. The V and J genes are TRBV6-5 and TRBJ2-2; no clear D gene. In germline, CDR1 is MNHEY, CDR2 SVGAGI. The CDR3 length is 13 residues. Trimming took off 6 bases at V and 1 base at J, with 6 bases between the two ends.

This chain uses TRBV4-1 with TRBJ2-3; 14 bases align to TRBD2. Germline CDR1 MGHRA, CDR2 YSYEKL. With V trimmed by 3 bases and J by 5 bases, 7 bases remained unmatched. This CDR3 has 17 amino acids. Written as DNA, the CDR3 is TGCGCCAGCAGCCACCTTCCCGGGACTAGCGGGAGAGATACGCAGTATTTT. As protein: CASSHLPGTSGRDTQYF.

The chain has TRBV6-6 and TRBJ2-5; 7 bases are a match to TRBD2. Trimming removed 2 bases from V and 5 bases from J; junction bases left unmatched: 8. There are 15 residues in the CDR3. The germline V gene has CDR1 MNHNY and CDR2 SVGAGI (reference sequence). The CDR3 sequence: CASSYVAGVRETQYF. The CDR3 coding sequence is TGTGCCAGCAGTTACGTCGCGGGGGTGAGGGAGACCCAGTACTTC.

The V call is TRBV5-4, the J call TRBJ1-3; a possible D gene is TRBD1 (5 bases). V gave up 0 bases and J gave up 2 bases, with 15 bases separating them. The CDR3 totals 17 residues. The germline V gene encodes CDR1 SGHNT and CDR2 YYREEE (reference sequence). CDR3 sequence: CASSLVGSRAPGNTIYF. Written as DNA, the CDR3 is TGTGCCAGCAGCTTGGTAGGGTCCAGGGCCCCTGGAAACACCATATATTTT.

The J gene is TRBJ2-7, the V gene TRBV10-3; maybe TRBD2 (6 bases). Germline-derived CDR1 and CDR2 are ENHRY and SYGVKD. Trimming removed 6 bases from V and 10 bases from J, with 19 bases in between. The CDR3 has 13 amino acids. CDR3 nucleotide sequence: TGTGCCATCAGGGAGGAGGGCGGTGGAGTCCAGTACTTC. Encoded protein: CAIREEGGGVQYF.

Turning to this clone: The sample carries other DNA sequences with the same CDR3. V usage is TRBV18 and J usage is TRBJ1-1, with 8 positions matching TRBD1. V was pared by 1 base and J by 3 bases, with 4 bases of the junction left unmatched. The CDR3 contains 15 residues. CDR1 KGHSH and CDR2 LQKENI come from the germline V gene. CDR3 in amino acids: CASSPRTGRDTEAFF. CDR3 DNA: TGTGCCAGCTCACCACGGACAGGGCGGGACACTGAAGCTTTCTTT.

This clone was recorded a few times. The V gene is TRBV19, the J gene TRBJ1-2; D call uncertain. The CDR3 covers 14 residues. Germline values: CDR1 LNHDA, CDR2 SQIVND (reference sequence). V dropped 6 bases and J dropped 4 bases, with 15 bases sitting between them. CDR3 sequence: CASRGREGGYGYTF. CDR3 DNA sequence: TGTGCCAGTAGAGGGAGGGAGGGTGGCTATGGCTACACCTTC.

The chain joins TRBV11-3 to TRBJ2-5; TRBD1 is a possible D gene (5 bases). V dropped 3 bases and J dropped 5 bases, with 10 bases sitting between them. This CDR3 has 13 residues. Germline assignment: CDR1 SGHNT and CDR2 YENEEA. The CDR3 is CASSFSGKETQYF. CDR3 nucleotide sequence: TGTGCCAGCAGCTTTTCAGGGAAGGAGACCCAGTACTTC.

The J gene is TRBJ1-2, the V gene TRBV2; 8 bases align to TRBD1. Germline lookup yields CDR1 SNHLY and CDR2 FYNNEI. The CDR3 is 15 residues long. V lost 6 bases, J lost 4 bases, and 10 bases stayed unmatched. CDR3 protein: CASRAIYRGSYGYTF. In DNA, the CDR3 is TGTGCCAGCAGGGCTATTTACAGGGGGAGCTATGGCTACACCTTC.

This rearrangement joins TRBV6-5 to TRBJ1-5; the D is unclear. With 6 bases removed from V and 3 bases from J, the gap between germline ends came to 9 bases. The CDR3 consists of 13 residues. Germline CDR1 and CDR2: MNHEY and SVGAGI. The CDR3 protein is CASRYSTNQPQHF. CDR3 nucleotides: TGTGCCAGCAGGTACAGCACCAATCAGCCCCAGCATTTT.

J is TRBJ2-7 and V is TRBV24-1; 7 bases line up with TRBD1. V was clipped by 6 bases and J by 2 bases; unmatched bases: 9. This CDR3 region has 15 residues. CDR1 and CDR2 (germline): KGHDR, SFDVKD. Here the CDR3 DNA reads TGTGCCACCAGTCGGGGTCAGGGGGATGCCTACGAGCAGTACTTC. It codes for CATSRGQGDAYEQYF.

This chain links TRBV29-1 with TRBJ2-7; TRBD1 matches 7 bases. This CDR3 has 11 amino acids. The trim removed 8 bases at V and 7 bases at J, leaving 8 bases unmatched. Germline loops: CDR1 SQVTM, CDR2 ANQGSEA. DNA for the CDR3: TGCAGCTACAACAGGGGCGATGAGCAGTACTTC. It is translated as CSYNRGDEQYF.

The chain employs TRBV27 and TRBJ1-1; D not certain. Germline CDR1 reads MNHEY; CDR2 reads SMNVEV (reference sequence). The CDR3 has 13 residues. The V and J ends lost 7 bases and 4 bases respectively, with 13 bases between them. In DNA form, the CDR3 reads TGTGCCAGCACCCCTTTTGGCGGCACTGAAGCTTTCTTT. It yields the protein CASTPFGGTEAFF.

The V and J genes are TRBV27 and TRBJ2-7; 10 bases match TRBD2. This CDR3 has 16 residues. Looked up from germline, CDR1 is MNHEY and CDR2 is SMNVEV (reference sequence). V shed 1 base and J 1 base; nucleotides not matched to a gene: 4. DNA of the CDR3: TGTGCCAGCAGTTTATATAGCGGGAGGTTTTCCTACGAGCAGTACTTC. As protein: CASSLYSGRFSYEQYF.

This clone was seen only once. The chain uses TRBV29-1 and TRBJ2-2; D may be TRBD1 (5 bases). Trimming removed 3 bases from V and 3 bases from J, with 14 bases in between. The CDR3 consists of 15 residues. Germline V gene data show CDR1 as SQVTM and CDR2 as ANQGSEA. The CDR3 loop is CSVDKTTEDTGELFF. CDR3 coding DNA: TGCAGCGTTGACAAAACGACAGAGGACACCGGGGAGCTGTTTTTT.

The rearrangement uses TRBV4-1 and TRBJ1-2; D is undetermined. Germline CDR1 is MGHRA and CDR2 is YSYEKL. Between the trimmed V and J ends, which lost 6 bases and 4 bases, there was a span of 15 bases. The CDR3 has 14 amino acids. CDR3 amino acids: CASSWYQASYGYTF. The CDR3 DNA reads TGCGCCAGCAGTTGGTATCAAGCAAGCTATGGCTACACCTTC.

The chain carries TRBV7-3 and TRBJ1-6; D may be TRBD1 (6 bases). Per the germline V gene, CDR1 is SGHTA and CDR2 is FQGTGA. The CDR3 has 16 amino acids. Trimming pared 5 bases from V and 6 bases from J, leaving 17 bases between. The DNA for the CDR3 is TGTGCCAGCAGCCGACAGGCCCCAACAATTAATTCACCCCTCCACTTT. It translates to CASSRQAPTINSPLHF.

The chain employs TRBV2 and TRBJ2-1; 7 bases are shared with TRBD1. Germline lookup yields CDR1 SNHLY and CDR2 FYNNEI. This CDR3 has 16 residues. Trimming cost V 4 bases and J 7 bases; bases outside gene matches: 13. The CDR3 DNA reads TGTGCCAGCAGTGGGTTCACAGGGGATGTGCGAAATGAGCAGTTCTTC. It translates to CASSGFTGDVRNEQFF.

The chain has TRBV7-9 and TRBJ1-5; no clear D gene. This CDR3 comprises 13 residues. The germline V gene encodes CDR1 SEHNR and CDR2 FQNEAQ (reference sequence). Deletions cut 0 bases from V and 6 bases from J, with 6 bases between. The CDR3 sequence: CASSLAGSQPQHF. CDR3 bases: TGTGCCAGCAGCTTAGCAGGGAGTCAGCCCCAGCATTTT.

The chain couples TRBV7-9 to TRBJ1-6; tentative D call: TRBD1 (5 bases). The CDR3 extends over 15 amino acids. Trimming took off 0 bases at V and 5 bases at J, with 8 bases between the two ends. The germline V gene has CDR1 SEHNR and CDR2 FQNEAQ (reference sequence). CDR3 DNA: TGTGCCAGCAGCTTAGCGGCGGGGGATAATTCACCCCTCCACTTT. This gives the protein CASSLAAGDNSPLHF.